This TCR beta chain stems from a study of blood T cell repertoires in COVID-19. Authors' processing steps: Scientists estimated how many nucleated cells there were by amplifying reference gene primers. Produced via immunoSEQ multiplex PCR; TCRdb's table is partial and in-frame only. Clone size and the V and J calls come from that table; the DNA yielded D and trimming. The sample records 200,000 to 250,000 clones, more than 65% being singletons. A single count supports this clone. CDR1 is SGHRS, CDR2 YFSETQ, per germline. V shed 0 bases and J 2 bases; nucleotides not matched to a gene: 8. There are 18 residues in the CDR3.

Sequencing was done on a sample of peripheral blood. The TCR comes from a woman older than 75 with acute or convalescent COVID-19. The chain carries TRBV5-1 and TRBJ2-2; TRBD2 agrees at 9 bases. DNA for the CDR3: TGCGCCAGCAGCTTGGCAGTAGCGGGGGTTACAAACACCGGGGAGCTGTTTTTT. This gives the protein CASSLAVAGVTNTGELFF.